This T cell receptor (beta chain) stems from a study of T cells in Graves' hyperthyroidism and ophthalmopathy. Ten or more counts support this clonotype. There were TCR beta CDR3 regions amplified from RNA transcripts. An initial round of RT-PCR targeting the TCR CDR3 relied on the HTBI primer set. TCRdb processed the multiplex PCR reads anew with MiXCR; each CDR3 protein has one entry. The data hold approximately 400,000 distinct CDR3 sequences, with approximately 14% observed a single time. The CDR3 extends over 13 amino acids. In germline, CDR1 is MGHRA, CDR2 YSYEKL. The ends were cut back, 5 bases at V and 8 bases at J, with 15 bases in the middle.

The V gene is TRBV4-1, the J gene TRBJ1-2, with D possibly matching TRBD1 (5 bases). The source of this sequence is a woman aged 18-35 years with Graves' hyperthyroidism that later progressed to Graves' ophthalmopathy. The sample was blood. Here the CDR3 DNA reads TGCGCCAGCAGCTTTTGGGGCTTCGGGGGCTACACCTTC. Translated: CASSFWGFGGYTF.